One TCR beta chain is described in this entry. Its antigen is still unknown. Base qualities are not at hand, and no much larger clone is one base apart. The entry originates in a study of T cell responses to AZD1222 COVID-19 vaccine (dated by TCRdb to the early 2020s). Concerning the study at large: AZD1222 recipients given second doses at about 4 weeks or at about 12 weeks were pooled, since spike-specific TCR depth and breadth were not found to differ between the two schedules. TCR sequencing was performed for roughly 240 trial participants, of whom 200 to 210 were given two doses of AZD1222 and around 26 were given two doses of MenACWY control vaccine. Enrollment into the trials was organized by age into subgroups of 18-55, 56-69 and 70-plus years, and those subgroups contained roughly 150, 30 and 60 TCR-sequenced participants, respectively.

Beyond this particular receptor, the publication reports: After two AZD1222 doses, spike-specific TCR breadth and depth were significantly higher than at day 0 and than in MenACWY recipients. Conclusions about previously exposed vaccinees are limited, since just five or six AZD1222 recipients were seropositive for SARS-CoV-2 at baseline. The 56-69-year group was small, and its depth increase did not reach significance, likely because of low power. CD4 TCRs associated with the vaccine covered the entire spike protein, and the dominant responses were in regions 160-218 and 743-854. Because no day 14 peak-response samples were available, the repertoires could be characterized only after the peak T cell response. Participants were mostly white British and included more females than males, and it was suggested by the authors that clonal diversity may have been underestimated. Reportedly, almost half of the unique spike-specific TCRs recognized epitopes lying outside the regions that are mutated in the B.1.351 and B.1.1.7 variants.

The meaning of the sample's time point label: baseline before first vaccination. Vaccinee samples came from UK trials COV001 and COV002, including a single-blind randomized controlled phase 2/3 trial of AZD1222 (ChAdOx1 nCoV-19) in healthy adults. Trial participant PBMC samples were collected at day 0 and day 28 after the second dose for TCRbeta chain sequencing. The CDR3 regions of human TCRbeta chains were analyzed by immunosequencing. Under the source paper's analysis protocol: TCRs in the repertoires were compared against a reference library of SARS-CoV-2-specific TCRs that had been generated with the MIRA antigen-specificity platform. Breadth was defined as the fraction of unique TCRs that were SARS-CoV-2-associated, and depth was defined as the fraction of total T cells that were SARS-CoV-2-associated. Each spike-specific TCR was assigned to its reactive spike region and to a CD4 or CD8 class using the MIRA data. Log10-transformed breadth and depth values were compared by one-way ANOVA with Sidak's multiple comparisons tests. Imported from immuneACCESS, the table was reduced by TCRdb to in-frame sequences with V and J called. These copies leave out some clones; in studies compared against another copy, an unresolved V gene accounts for under half, and the cause of the remainder is not known. V, J and clone size are those of that table, while D and trimming were read from the DNA. Present in this sample are about 120,000 clones, approximately 90% of which were seen just once. Of the sample, about 1.1% is held by the ten largest clones.

The sequences come from peripheral blood, collected on day 0 of AZD1222 vaccination. This receptor was taken from an adult in good health.

DNA sequence: TGTGCCAGCAGCCCTCACAGGCGATCTAGCACAGATACGCAGTATTTT. It is translated as CASSPHRRSSTDTQYF. The chain is assembled from TRBV5-4 and TRBJ2-3; TRBD1 is possibly the D segment (5 matching bases). V is clipped by 4 bases and J by 0 bases, and the sequence between their germline boundaries is 15 bases long. The CDR3, cysteine through phenylalanine, is 16 amino acids long. The read is trimmed to its CDR3 DNA, 48 bases read in frame from base 1. The germline V gene (reference sequence) specifies SGHNT as CDR1 and YYREEE as CDR2.